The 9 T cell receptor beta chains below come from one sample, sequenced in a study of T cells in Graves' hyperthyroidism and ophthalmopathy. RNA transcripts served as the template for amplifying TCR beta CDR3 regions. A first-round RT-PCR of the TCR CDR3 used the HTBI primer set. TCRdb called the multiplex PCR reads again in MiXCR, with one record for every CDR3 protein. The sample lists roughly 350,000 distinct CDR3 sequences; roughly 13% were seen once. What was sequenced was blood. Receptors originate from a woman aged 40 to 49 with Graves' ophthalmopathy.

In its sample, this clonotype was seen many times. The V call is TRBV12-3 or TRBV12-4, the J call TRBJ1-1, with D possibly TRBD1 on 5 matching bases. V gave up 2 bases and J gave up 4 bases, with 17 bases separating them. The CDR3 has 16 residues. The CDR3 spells CASSLRPTRGITEAFF. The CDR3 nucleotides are TGTGCCAGCAGTTTACGACCGACCCGGGGGATCACTGAAGCTTTCTTT.

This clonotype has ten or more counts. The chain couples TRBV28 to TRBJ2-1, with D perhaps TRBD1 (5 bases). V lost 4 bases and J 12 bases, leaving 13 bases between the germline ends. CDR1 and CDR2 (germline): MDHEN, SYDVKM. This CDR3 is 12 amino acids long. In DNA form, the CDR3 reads TGTGCCAGCAGTTCGACAGACGATGGGCAGTTCTTC. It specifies CASSSTDDGQFF.

Written as DNA, the CDR3 is TGTGCCAGCAGCCAAGATCGCCCAGGGGGCCTGGGTGGCTACACCTTC. Its translation is CASSQDRPGGLGGYTF. J is TRBJ1-2 and V is TRBV4-2; TRBD1 aligns across 8 bases. CDR3 length: 16 residues. Germline-derived CDR1 and CDR2 are LGHNA and YNFKEQ. With 0 bases clipped from V and 7 bases from J, the junction kept 10 bases outside the gene matches.

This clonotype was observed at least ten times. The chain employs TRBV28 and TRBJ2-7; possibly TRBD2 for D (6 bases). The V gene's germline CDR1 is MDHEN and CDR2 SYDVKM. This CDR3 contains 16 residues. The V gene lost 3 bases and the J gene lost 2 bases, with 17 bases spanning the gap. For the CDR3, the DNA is TGTGCCAGCAGTTTCCATTTAGCGGATCTAACCTACGAGCAGTACTTC. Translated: CASSFHLADLTYEQYF.

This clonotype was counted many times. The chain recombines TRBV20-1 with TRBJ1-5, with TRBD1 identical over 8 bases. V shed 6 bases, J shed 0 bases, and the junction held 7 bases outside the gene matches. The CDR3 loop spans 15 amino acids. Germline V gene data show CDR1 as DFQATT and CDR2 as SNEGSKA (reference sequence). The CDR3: CSAFLQGDSNQPQHF. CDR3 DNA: TGCAGTGCGTTTCTACAGGGGGATAGCAATCAGCCCCAGCATTTT.

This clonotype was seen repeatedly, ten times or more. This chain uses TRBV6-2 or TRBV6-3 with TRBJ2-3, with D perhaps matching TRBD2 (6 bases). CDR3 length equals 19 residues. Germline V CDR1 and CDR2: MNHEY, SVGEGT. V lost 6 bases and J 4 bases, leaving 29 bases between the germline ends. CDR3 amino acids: CASRPARVFSGPGADTQYF. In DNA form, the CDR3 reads TGTGCCAGCAGACCCGCACGAGTATTTAGCGGCCCTGGAGCAGATACGCAGTATTTT.

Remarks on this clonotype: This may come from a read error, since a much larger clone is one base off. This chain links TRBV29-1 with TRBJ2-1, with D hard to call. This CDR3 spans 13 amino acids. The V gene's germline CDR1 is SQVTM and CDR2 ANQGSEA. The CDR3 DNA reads TGCAGCGTCACCGGCAGCTCCTACAGTGAGCAGTTCTTC. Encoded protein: CSVTGSSYSEQFF.

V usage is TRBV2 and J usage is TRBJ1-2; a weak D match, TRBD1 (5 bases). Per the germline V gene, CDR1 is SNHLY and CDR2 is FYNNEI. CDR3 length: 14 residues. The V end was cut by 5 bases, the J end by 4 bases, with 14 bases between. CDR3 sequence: CASSNRDGSYGYTF. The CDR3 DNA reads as TGTGCCAGCAGTAACCGGGACGGGTCCTATGGCTACACCTTC.

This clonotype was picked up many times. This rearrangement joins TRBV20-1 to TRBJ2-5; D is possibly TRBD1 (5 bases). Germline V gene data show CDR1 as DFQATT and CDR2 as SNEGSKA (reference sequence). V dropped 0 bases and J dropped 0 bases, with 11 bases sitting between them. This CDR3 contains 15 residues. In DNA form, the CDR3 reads TGCAGTGCTAGAGACTCCCGGACAAACCAAGAGACCCAGTACTTC. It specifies CSARDSRTNQETQYF.